The 29 T cell receptor beta chains given below trace back to one sample, sequenced in a study of a mutant IDH1 vaccine in newly diagnosed glioma. Libraries were prepared by immunoSEQ multiplex PCR; TCRdb keeps only in-frame clonotypes and omits some of them. The sample records tens of thousands of clones, around 89% being singletons. The antigens of these receptors remain unknown. Time point in this sample: week 35, safety follow-up. Each dose of the vaccine consisted of 300 ug of mutant IDH1 20-mer peptide, with topical imiquimod. The input for sequencing was PBMCs, taken from a glioma patient whose treatment included an IDH1 peptide vaccine. These receptors all stem from a man aged 40-55 years with glioma.

CDR3 protein: CASTVGQTNYGYTF. The CDR3 nucleotides read TGTGCCAGCACCGTCGGACAGACTAACTATGGCTACACCTTC. This chain joins TRBV9 and TRBJ1-2, with D perhaps TRBD1 (6 bases). CDR1 is SGDLS, CDR2 YYNGEE, per germline. The CDR3 sequence is 14 residues long. V dropped 6 bases and J dropped 0 bases, with 12 bases sitting between them.

The CDR3 DNA is TGTGCCAGCAGTCCGACCGATGGGGCGAACTCCTACGAGCAGTACGTC. Protein product: CASSPTDGANSYEQYV. This chain connects TRBV28 to TRBJ2-7; a possible D gene is TRBD1 (5 bases). V was trimmed by 5 bases and J by 0 bases, leaving 17 bases between them. The CDR3 covers 16 residues. Germline CDR1 MDHEN, CDR2 SYDVKM.

A single count supports this clone. The genes are TRBV30 and TRBJ2-3; TRBD1 or TRBD2 may be the D gene (7 bases each). The CDR3 contains 16 residues. Trimming shortened V by 3 bases and J by 0 bases, and 16 bases separated the two germline ends. The germline V gene encodes CDR1 GTSNPN and CDR2 SVGIG (reference sequence). The CDR3 reads CAWRSPGGASTDTQYF. CDR3 nucleotides: TGTGCCTGGAGGTCTCCAGGGGGGGCTAGCACAGATACGCAGTATTTT.

The chain employs TRBV28 and TRBJ1-2; 8 bases map to TRBD1. This CDR3 contains 13 residues. Germline lookup yields CDR1 MDHEN and CDR2 SYDVKM. J was trimmed by 7 bases and V by 2 bases; bases with no gene match: 3. As DNA, the CDR3 is TGTGCCAGCAGTTTAGCAGGGGGCCCTGGCTACACCTTC. This codes for CASSLAGGPGYTF.

J is TRBJ2-4 and V is TRBV19, with D perhaps TRBD1 or TRBD2 (5 bases each). Germline V lookup: CDR1 LNHDA, CDR2 SQIVND (reference sequence). Trimming pared 1 base from V and 0 bases from J, leaving 10 bases between. This CDR3 has 16 amino acids. CDR3 DNA: TGTGCCAGTAGTATAGGGGCAGGGAGAGCCAAAAACATTCAGTACTTC. Its translation: CASSIGAGRAKNIQYF.

The chain is built from TRBV27 and TRBJ2-7; TRBD1 matches 9 bases. The CDR3 consists of 14 residues. Germline lookup yields CDR1 MNHEY and CDR2 SMNVEV (reference sequence). V shed 5 bases and J 3 bases; nucleotides not matched to a gene: 5. The CDR3 DNA follows: TGTGCCAGCAGTGTCACAGGGGGCGGCTACGAGCAGTACTTC. Translation: CASSVTGGGYEQYF.

This chain joins TRBV29-1 and TRBJ2-1, with 9 bases identical to TRBD2. The V gene end was trimmed by 5 bases and the J gene end by 0 bases; junction bases not matched to a gene: 8. The length of the CDR3 is 16 residues. Germline values: CDR1 SQVTM, CDR2 ANQGSEA. In nucleotides, the CDR3 is TGCAGCGTTCTCCCTAGCGGGGCCGGCTCCTACAATGAGCAGTTCTTC. Translated, it gives CSVLPSGAGSYNEQFF.

The gene calls are TRBV7-8 and TRBJ1-1; 9 bases are shared with TRBD1. The CDR3 is 15 amino acids. V lost 3 bases, J lost 3 bases, and 5 bases stayed unmatched. Germline loops: CDR1 SGHVS, CDR2 FQNEAQ. CDR3 DNA: TGTGCCAGCAGCTTCGTTCGACAGGGGGACACTGAAGCTTTCTTT. Its translation is CASSFVRQGDTEAFF. The full variable domain, its missing parts supplied by reference TRBV7-8 and TRBJ1-1, is GAGVSQSPRYKVAKRGQDVALRCDPISGHVSLFWYQQALGQGPEFLTYFQNEAQLDKSGLPSDRFFAERPEGSVSTLKIQRTQQEDSAVYLCASSFVRQGDTEAFFGQGTRLTVV.

The V and J genes are TRBV7-9 and TRBJ1-2; TRBD1 might be the D (6 bases). The CDR3 has 13 amino acids. Germline V gives CDR1 SEHNR, CDR2 FQNEAQ (reference sequence). V lost 2 bases, J lost 10 bases, and 14 bases lay in between. The CDR3 protein is CASSLSDRGAYTF. CDR3 nucleotide sequence: TGTGCCAGCAGCTTATCCGATCGGGGGGCCTACACCTTC.

V is TRBV6-1 and J is TRBJ1-6, with D possibly TRBD1 on 6 matching bases. V lost 4 bases, J lost 7 bases, and 14 bases lay in between. This CDR3 has 15 amino acids. In germline, CDR1 is MNHNS, CDR2 SASEGT. DNA for the CDR3: TGTGCCAGCAGTGTAGGAGACAGGCTGAATTCACCCCTCCACTTT. Its protein is CASSVGDRLNSPLHF.

The chain carries TRBV4-3 and TRBJ2-1; 12 bases fit TRBD2. The junction had 11 bases not matched to a gene; V was cut back by 10 bases and J by 10 bases. The germline V gene encodes CDR1 LGHNA and CDR2 YSLEER. The CDR3 loop spans 14 amino acids. The CDR3 here is CATMGGLAGGEQFF. CDR3 nucleotides: TGCGCCACCATGGGGGGGCTAGCGGGAGGGGAGCAGTTCTTC.

This chain uses TRBV4-2 with TRBJ1-1; TRBD1 is a possible D gene (6 bases). Germline V gene lookup returns CDR1 LGHNA and CDR2 YNFKEQ. The CDR3 loop spans 13 amino acids. V lost 5 bases and J lost 5, with 12 bases in between. The CDR3 DNA reads as TGTGCCAGCAGCACTACAGGGAAAACTGAAGCTTTCTTT. Its protein product is CASSTTGKTEAFF.

The gene calls are TRBV29-1 and TRBJ2-2; D may correspond to TRBD1 or TRBD2 (5 bases each). Germline-derived CDR1 and CDR2 are SQVTM and ANQGSEA. The CDR3 spans 17 residues. V gave up 7 bases and J gave up 0 bases, with 21 bases separating them. The CDR3 sequence is CSASGWDAGSNTGELFF. CDR3 coding DNA: TGCAGCGCCTCTGGGTGGGACGCAGGCTCGAACACCGGGGAGCTGTTTTTT.

CDR3 sequence reads: CASSNRDRGLDTEAFF. CDR3 DNA sequence: TGTGCCAGCAGTAACCGGGACAGGGGGTTAGACACTGAAGCTTTCTTT. The rearrangement links TRBV28 to TRBJ1-1; 11 bases agree with TRBD1. Germline CDR1 MDHEN, CDR2 SYDVKM. With 5 bases clipped from V and 3 bases from J, the junction kept 8 bases outside the gene matches. The CDR3 spans 16 residues. Variable domain in full (rest from reference TRBV28 and TRBJ1-1): DVKVTQSSRYLVKRTGEKVFLECVQDMDHENMFWYRQDPGLGLRLIYFSYDVKMKEKGDIPEGYSVSREKKERFSLILESASTNQTSMYLCASSNRDRGLDTEAFFGQGTRLTVV.

This clone was recorded only once. CDR3 sequence: CASSLTGGYEQYF. DNA of the CDR3: TGTGCCAGCAGCTTGACCGGGGGATACGAGCAGTACTTC. The chain carries TRBV5-4 and TRBJ2-7, with D possibly matching TRBD2 (6 bases). The CDR3 covers 13 residues. V lost 1 base and J lost 4, with 9 bases in between. Germline V gives CDR1 SGHNT, CDR2 YYREEE (reference sequence).

The chain combines TRBV2 with TRBJ2-1; TRBD1 matches 8 bases. CDR3 length: 15 amino acids. The V and J ends lost 6 bases and 7 bases, in that order; junction bases with no gene match: 11. The V gene's germline CDR1 is SNHLY and CDR2 FYNNEI. The CDR3 sequence: CASRTRTGFSNEQFF. The CDR3 DNA reads TGTGCCAGCAGGACGCGGACAGGGTTTTCGAATGAGCAGTTCTTC.

The rearrangement joins TRBV19 to TRBJ1-5; D is unresolved. V lost 4 bases to trimming and J lost 0 bases, with 10 bases between them. CDR1 LNHDA and CDR2 SQIVND come from the germline V gene (reference sequence). The CDR3 loop spans 15 amino acids. The CDR3 coding sequence is TGTGCCAGTAGTAACAGACTCTATAGCAATCAGCCCCAGCATTTT. Protein sequence: CASSNRLYSNQPQHF.

This chain links TRBV19 with TRBJ1-2; 8 bases match TRBD1. Looked up from germline, CDR1 is LNHDA and CDR2 is SQIVND (reference sequence). There are 15 residues in the CDR3. Losses at the gene ends were 1 base for V and 3 bases for J; bases not matched to a gene: 4. This chain's CDR3 is CASSIGGQGDYGYTF. DNA for the CDR3: TGTGCCAGTAGTATAGGAGGACAGGGCGACTATGGCTACACCTTC.

V usage is TRBV18 and J usage is TRBJ1-6; 7 nucleotides match TRBD1. The V and J ends lost 3 bases and 11 bases, in that order; junction bases with no gene match: 4. This CDR3 is 13 amino acids long. Germline lookup yields CDR1 KGHSH and CDR2 LQKENI. The chain's CDR3 is CASSPERGPPLHF. The CDR3, as DNA: TGTGCCAGCTCACCCGAAAGGGGGCCACCCCTCCACTTT.

V usage is TRBV28 and J usage is TRBJ2-3; TRBD2 aligns across 9 bases. Unmatched junction bases numbered 10, after V lost 5 bases and J lost 4 bases. This CDR3 has 16 amino acids. Per the germline V gene, CDR1 is MDHEN and CDR2 is SYDVKM. The CDR3 sequence: CASSPGTSRAADTQYF. CDR3 nucleotides: TGTGCCAGCAGTCCGGGGACTAGCCGCGCAGCAGATACGCAGTATTTT.

By share, this clone ranks as medium-sized. The genes are TRBV6-1 and TRBJ1-5, with D unresolved. The V gene's germline CDR1 is MNHNS and CDR2 SASEGT. CDR3 length equals 13 residues. Trimming removed 1 base at V and 7 bases at J, with 8 bases between. The CDR3 protein is CASSEEPYQPQHF. The CDR3 DNA reads as TGTGCCAGCAGTGAAGAACCATACCAGCCCCAGCATTTT.

The chain employs TRBV19 and TRBJ2-2, with D unresolved. The V gene's germline CDR1 is LNHDA and CDR2 SQIVND (reference sequence). The CDR3 loop spans 14 amino acids. V lost 5 bases and J 0 bases, leaving 7 bases between the germline ends. The CDR3 spells CASSGVANTGELFF. The CDR3 coding sequence is TGTGCCAGTAGTGGTGTGGCGAACACCGGGGAGCTGTTTTTT.

The V gene is TRBV28, the J gene TRBJ2-3; D gene unclear. Germline V gene lookup returns CDR1 MDHEN and CDR2 SYDVKM. The V and J ends lost 0 bases and 2 bases respectively, with 9 bases between them. The CDR3 spans 15 residues. The CDR3 sequence is CASSLWEPPTDTQYF. The CDR3 DNA reads TGTGCCAGCAGTTTATGGGAGCCCCCCACAGATACGCAGTATTTT.

The chain links TRBV4-1 to TRBJ1-5; 7 bases match TRBD1. This CDR3 has 15 residues. Per the germline V gene, CDR1 is MGHRA and CDR2 is YSYEKL. The trim removed 0 bases at V and 10 bases at J, leaving 9 bases unmatched. CDR3 in DNA: TGCGCCAGCAGCCAAGATAGGGTCGGGACAGAACCCCAGCATTTT. Translation: CASSQDRVGTEPQHF.

The rearrangement joins TRBV2 to TRBJ1-1, with D hard to call. CDR3 length: 14 amino acids. Germline CDR1 and CDR2: SNHLY and FYNNEI. Trimming pared 8 bases from V and 4 bases from J, leaving 17 bases between. Written as DNA, the CDR3 is TGTGCCAGCTGTCCCGTCATAACGGGCACTGAAGCTTTCTTT. Its protein product is CASCPVITGTEAFF.

This chain links TRBV7-7 with TRBJ1-4; no definite D call. The CDR3 runs 15 residues. Trimming took 5 bases from V and 0 from J, leaving 10 bases between them. Germline CDR1 and CDR2: SSHAT and FNYEAQ (reference sequence). This chain's CDR3 is CASSPQLSTNEKLFF. CDR3 coding DNA: TGTGCCAGCAGCCCTCAACTCTCAACTAATGAAAAACTGTTTTTT. Using reference TRBV7-7 and TRBJ1-4 for the parts outside the CDR3, the full variable domain is GAGVSQSPRYKVTKRGQDVTLRCDPISSHATLYWYQQALGQGPEFLTYFNYEAQPDKSGLPSDRFSAERPEGSISTLTIQRTEQRDSAMYRCASSPQLSTNEKLFFGSGTQLSVL.

The chain combines TRBV29-1 with TRBJ1-1; D might be TRBD1 (5 bases). The V end lost 4 bases, the J end lost 5 bases, and 11 bases lay between the germline ends. The CDR3 contains 12 residues. CDR1 is SQVTM and CDR2 is ANQGSEA in the germline V gene. This chain's CDR3 is CSVVQGGTEAFF. The DNA of the CDR3 is TGCAGCGTTGTTCAGGGAGGGACTGAAGCTTTCTTT.

The chain is built from TRBV4-2 and TRBJ1-1; possibly TRBD1 for D (5 bases). CDR1 is LGHNA and CDR2 is YNFKEQ in the germline V gene. Trimming removed 4 bases from V and 4 bases from J, with 13 bases in between. This CDR3 comprises 14 residues. CDR3 in amino acids: CASSRPLGATEAFF. The CDR3 DNA follows: TGTGCCAGCAGCCGGCCCCTTGGGGCCACTGAAGCTTTCTTT.

This clone was picked up a small number of times. This rearrangement joins TRBV5-1 to TRBJ1-5; TRBD1 is a possible D gene (5 bases). Trimming shortened V by 0 bases and J by 6 bases, and 10 bases separated the two germline ends. The CDR3 loop spans 14 amino acids. Germline CDR1 reads SGHRS; CDR2 reads YFSETQ. CDR3 protein: CASSLDGGVQPQHF. The CDR3 nucleotides are TGCGCCAGCAGCTTGGATGGGGGAGTTCAGCCCCAGCATTTT.